This T cell receptor (beta chain) is drawn from a study of blood T cell repertoires in COVID-19. Study-level information: The cDNA or gDNA used as material had been derived from T cells, B-cell-depleted T cells, or PBMCs.

J was trimmed by 6 bases and V by 6 bases; bases with no gene match: 10. Germline V gives CDR1 LNHDA, CDR2 SQIVND (reference sequence). This CDR3 is 15 amino acids long. Only in-frame clones appear in the TCRdb table, and some are missing; sequencing was by immunoSEQ multiplex PCR. The sample yields about 56,000 clones, 89% seen once. The sample consisted of peripheral blood. The chain recombines TRBV19 with TRBJ2-2; 7 bases are shared with TRBD2. The TCR originated in a woman aged 60-70 years with COVID-19, enrolled during active disease. The CDR3 loop is CASSPFRLAAGELFF. In nucleotides, the CDR3 is TGTGCCAGTAGCCCTTTCCGACTAGCTGCCGGGGAGCTGTTTTTT.